Below are 32 T cell receptor beta chains sequenced from a single sample in a study of T-cell memory formation after mild COVID-19. TCRdb called the 5' RACE reads again in MiXCR, with one record for every CDR3 protein. The data show about 610,000 distinct CDR3 sequences, 17% seen once. Material: PBMCs or a T cell subset sorted from them (not recorded which). These receptors all come from an adult woman who had mild COVID-19 (a few samples of this study predate the infection). Cell type and time point are not known.

The gene calls are TRBV6-5 and TRBJ1-1; 7 bases are a match to TRBD1. V lost 6 bases to trimming and J lost 5 bases; unmatched junction nucleotides: 12. The germline CDR1 and CDR2 sequences are MNHEY and SVGAGI. The CDR3 is 15 residues long. CDR3 DNA: TGTGCCAGCAGAGTACCAGGGGGGCGAAAAACTGAAGCTTTCTTT. The encoded protein is CASRVPGGRKTEAFF.

The rearrangement uses TRBV13 and TRBJ2-1; tentative D call: TRBD1 (5 bases). This CDR3 contains 11 residues. Germline V CDR1 and CDR2: PRHDT, FYEKMQ (reference sequence). V was cut by 9 bases and J by 5 bases, with 8 bases left in between. CDR3 in amino acids: CASRQNNEQFF. As DNA, the CDR3 is TGTGCCAGTAGACAGAACAATGAGCAGTTCTTC.

The chain combines TRBV6-1 with TRBJ2-2; D gene ambiguous. Germline CDR1 MNHNS, CDR2 SASEGT. The V end was cut by 1 base, the J end by 1 base, with 7 bases between. The CDR3 length is 15 residues. The CDR3 sequence is CASSEEGLNTGELFF. The CDR3 DNA reads TGTGCCAGCAGTGAAGAGGGATTGAACACCGGGGAGCTGTTTTTT.

This sequence joins TRBV5-5 and TRBJ2-7; 7 bases are shared with TRBD1. Germline assignment: CDR1 SGHKS and CDR2 YYEKEE (reference sequence). The CDR3 runs to 15 residues. The V segment lost 0 bases and the J segment 2 bases; nucleotides outside the gene matches: 5. CDR3 protein: CASSLGDRPPYEQYF. The CDR3 DNA reads as TGTGCCAGCAGCTTGGGGGACAGACCCCCCTACGAGCAGTACTTC.

This clonotype was seen a handful of times. The genes are TRBV2 and TRBJ2-7; D might be TRBD1 or TRBD2, each matching 5 bases. Trimming cost V 4 bases and J 5 bases, with 9 bases left between them. The CDR3 runs to 12 residues. Germline CDR1 is SNHLY and CDR2 is FYNNEI. The CDR3 DNA reads TGTGCCAGCAGTGTACGGGGCCACGAGCAGTACTTC. This sequence encodes CASSVRGHEQYF. Based on the CDR3 plus reference TRBV2 and TRBJ2-7, the full variable domain is EPEVTQTPSHQVTQMGQEVILRCVPISNHLYFYWYRQILGQKVEFLVSFYNNEISEKSEIFDDQFSVERPDGSNFTLKIRSTKLEDSAMYFCASSVRGHEQYFGPGTRLTVT.

This clonotype was counted once. CDR3 DNA: TGCGCCAGCAGCCAAGATCCGGCCGAGCTGATAGCCAAAAACATTCAGTACTTC. Amino acids: CASSQDPAELIAKNIQYF. The chain couples TRBV4-1 to TRBJ2-4; D is unresolved. The CDR3 contains 18 residues. Deletions cut 0 bases from V and 0 bases from J, with 15 bases between. CDR1 and CDR2 from the germline V gene are MGHRA and YSYEKL.

The chain recombines TRBV7-9 with TRBJ1-1; the match to TRBD1 covers 8 bases. The CDR3 has 15 amino acids. V was clipped by 4 bases and J by 0 bases; unmatched bases: 4. Germline V lookup: CDR1 SEHNR, CDR2 FQNEAQ (reference sequence). The CDR3 here is CASSSQTGVNTEAFF. As DNA, the CDR3 is TGTGCCAGCAGCTCACAGACAGGGGTGAACACTGAAGCTTTCTTT.

This clonotype appeared a few times. V is TRBV2 and J is TRBJ2-4, with D perhaps assigned TRBD1 or TRBD2 (6 bases each). The CDR3 is 14 amino acids. The germline V and J ends were trimmed by 9 bases and 0 bases, with 12 bases remaining between them. Germline values: CDR1 SNHLY, CDR2 FYNNEI. CDR3 loop: CASEEGVAKNIQYF. The CDR3 coding sequence is TGTGCCAGTGAGGAGGGGGTAGCCAAAAACATTCAGTACTTC.

The CDR3 nucleotides are TGTGCCAGCAGCTCTCAGCCGAACAGGGCCGGAGCCAAAAACATTCAGTACTTC. The encoded protein is CASSSQPNRAGAKNIQYF. The chain has TRBV7-9 and TRBJ2-4; a possible D gene is TRBD1 (6 bases). Looked up from germline, CDR1 is SEHNR and CDR2 is FQNEAQ (reference sequence). The CDR3 totals 18 residues. Between the trimmed V and J ends, which lost 4 bases and 0 bases, there was a span of 19 bases. The full variable domain, its missing parts supplied by reference TRBV7-9 and TRBJ2-4, is DTGVSQNPRHKITKRGQNVTFRCDPISEHNRLYWYRQTLGQGPEFLTYFQNEAQLEKSRLLSDRFSAERPKGSFSTLEIQRTEQGDSAMYLCASSSQPNRAGAKNIQYFGAGTRLSVL.

The chain is built from TRBV5-4 and TRBJ1-2; the D gene is possibly TRBD1 (6 bases). Germline lookup yields CDR1 SGHNT and CDR2 YYREEE (reference sequence). CDR3 length equals 13 residues. With 10 bases removed from V and 4 bases from J, the gap between germline ends came to 17 bases. CDR3 protein: CAVGEQGSYGYTF. The DNA of the CDR3 is TGTGCCGTGGGGGAACAGGGTAGCTATGGCTACACCTTC.

The rearrangement joins TRBV9 to TRBJ2-3; D is unresolved. V was clipped by 4 bases and J by 2 bases, with 17 bases between them. Germline V gene data show CDR1 as SGDLS and CDR2 as YYNGEE. The length of the CDR3 is 16 residues. CDR3 amino acids: CASSTFDGPLTDTQYF. CDR3 coding DNA: TGTGCCAGCAGCACTTTCGACGGGCCCCTCACAGATACGCAGTATTTT.

The rearrangement joins TRBV27 to TRBJ1-2; 9 nucleotides line up with TRBD1. This CDR3 is built from 16 residues. The V gene's germline CDR1 is MNHEY and CDR2 SMNVEV (reference sequence). V lost 6 bases and J lost 5; bases outside the gene matches: 13. CDR3 region: CASSPHRDRGGYGYTF. The CDR3 DNA is TGTGCCAGCAGCCCTCACAGAGACAGGGGGGGTTATGGCTACACCTTC.

In its sample, this clonotype was seen a few times. The rearrangement links TRBV6-6 to TRBJ2-7; 7 nucleotides match TRBD2. CDR1 is MNHNY and CDR2 is SVGAGI in the germline V gene (reference sequence). V lost 6 bases to trimming and J lost 4 bases; unmatched junction nucleotides: 9. The length of the CDR3 is 14 residues. Here the CDR3 reads CASSLREGVYEQYF. The CDR3, as DNA: TGTGCCAGCAGCCTCAGGGAGGGAGTTTACGAGCAGTACTTC.

Only a few counts were recorded for this clonotype. The rearrangement links TRBV4-1 to TRBJ1-1, with TRBD1 identical over 7 bases. J gave up 2 bases and V 0 bases, and 6 bases lay outside the gene matches. The CDR3 consists of 16 residues. Germline V gene sequence: CDR1 MGHRA, CDR2 YSYEKL. CDR3 in amino acids: CASSQEQGIINTEAFF. As DNA, the CDR3 is TGCGCCAGCAGCCAAGAACAGGGGATTATTAACACTGAAGCTTTCTTT.

This clonotype has more than one count but fewer than ten. V usage is TRBV5-6 and J usage is TRBJ1-4; 7 nucleotides match TRBD1. The germline CDR1 and CDR2 sequences are SGHDT and YYEEEE. The CDR3 runs to 15 residues. Trimming at V came to 0 bases and at J to 6 bases, leaving 5 bases not matched to a gene. The CDR3 region is CASSLAGQYDEKLFF. The CDR3 bases are TGTGCCAGCAGCTTGGCGGGACAGTATGATGAAAAACTGTTTTTT. Complete variable domain (other parts from reference TRBV5-6 and TRBJ1-4): DAGVTQSPTHLIKTRGQQVTLRCSPKSGHDTVSWYQQALGQGPQFIFQYYEEEERQRGNFPDRFSGHQFPNYSSELNVNALLLGDSALYLCASSLAGQYDEKLFFGSGTQLSVL.

This clonotype was found a few times. The chain has TRBV5-1 and TRBJ2-3; 8 bases are a match to TRBD1. V shed 3 bases and J 0 bases; nucleotides not matched to a gene: 0. The CDR3 has 14 amino acids. Germline values: CDR1 SGHRS, CDR2 YFSETQ. The CDR3 coding sequence is TGCGCCAGCAGCTGGACAGGGAGCACAGATACGCAGTATTTT. Protein product: CASSWTGSTDTQYF.

The chain links TRBV7-8 to TRBJ2-1, with D possibly being TRBD2 (6 bases). This CDR3 comprises 18 residues. Trimming removed 1 base from V and 0 bases from J, with 16 bases in between. Germline CDR1 is SGHVS and CDR2 is FQNEAQ. The CDR3 coding sequence is TGTGCCAGCAGCTTAGTCGGGCTTGGGGGGAGCTCCTACAATGAGCAGTTCTTC. Its translation: CASSLVGLGGSSYNEQFF.

The V and J genes are TRBV29-1 and TRBJ1-1; D remains ambiguous. Per the germline V gene, CDR1 is SQVTM and CDR2 is ANQGSEA. The CDR3 is 15 residues long. V was cut by 3 bases and J by 0 bases, with 14 bases left in between. CDR3 nucleotides: TGCAGCGTTGAGCGCGTCGCGGGAATGAACACTGAAGCTTTCTTT. Translation gives CSVERVAGMNTEAFF. The whole variable domain, filled in from reference TRBV29-1 and TRBJ1-1, reads SAVISQKPSRDICQRGTSLTIQCQVDSQVTMMFWYRQQPGQSLTLIATANQGSEATYESGFVIDKFPISRPNLTFSTLTVSNMSPEDSSIYLCSVERVAGMNTEAFFGQGTRLTVV.

This clonotype was observed a handful of times. The CDR3: CSVEDTRTSGGFYEQYF. The CDR3 DNA follows: TGCAGCGTTGAAGACACGAGAACTAGCGGGGGTTTCTACGAGCAGTACTTC. This chain uses TRBV29-1 with TRBJ2-7; TRBD2 matches at 11 bases. Unmatched junction bases numbered 10, after V lost 0 bases and J lost 3 bases. The germline V gene has CDR1 SQVTM and CDR2 ANQGSEA. CDR3 length: 17 residues.

This clonotype occurred a few times. This chain uses TRBV5-1 with TRBJ2-1; 7 bases are shared with TRBD2. Germline CDR1 SGHRS, CDR2 YFSETQ. The V segment lost 2 bases and the J segment 8 bases; nucleotides outside the gene matches: 7. This CDR3 has 14 amino acids. CDR3 in amino acids: CASSLPSGVDEQFF. The CDR3 DNA follows: TGCGCCAGCAGCTTACCTAGCGGTGTCGATGAGCAGTTCTTC. The full variable domain, its missing parts supplied by reference TRBV5-1 and TRBJ2-1, is KAGVTQTPRYLIKTRGQQVTLSCSPISGHRSVSWYQQTPGQGLQFLFEYFSETQRNKGNFPGRFSGRQFSNSRSEMNVSTLELGDSALYLCASSLPSGVDEQFFGPGTRLTVL.

The chain carries TRBV7-9 and TRBJ2-1; 13 bases map to TRBD2. V gave up 4 bases and J gave up 8 bases; unmatched junction bases: 5. The V gene's germline CDR1 is SEHNR and CDR2 FQNEAQ (reference sequence). CDR3 length: 15 amino acids. The CDR3, as DNA: TGTGCCAGCAGCTCCGGGACTAGCGGGACGGATGAGCAGTTCTTC. Translation gives CASSSGTSGTDEQFF. The variable domain in full, with the rest retrieved from reference TRBV7-9 and TRBJ2-1, is DTGVSQNPRHKITKRGQNVTFRCDPISEHNRLYWYRQTLGQGPEFLTYFQNEAQLEKSRLLSDRFSAERPKGSFSTLEIQRTEQGDSAMYLCASSSGTSGTDEQFFGPGTRLTVL.

CDR3 residues: CASSTDRGPDQPQHF. The CDR3 nucleotides read TGTGCCAGCAGCACCGACAGGGGGCCGGATCAGCCCCAGCATTTT. The gene calls are TRBV7-9 and TRBJ1-5, with 10 bases fitting TRBD1. The CDR3 totals 15 residues. Trimming cost V 5 bases and J 5 bases; bases outside gene matches: 6. In germline, CDR1 is SEHNR, CDR2 FQNEAQ (reference sequence).

This clonotype was detected a few times. The chain's CDR3 is CASSQDLAGEFNEQFF. As DNA, the CDR3 is TGTGCCAGCAGCCAAGATCTAGCGGGAGAATTCAATGAGCAGTTCTTC. This chain joins TRBV4-2 and TRBJ2-1; 10 bases are shared with TRBD2. Germline CDR1 and CDR2: LGHNA and YNFKEQ. This CDR3 is 16 amino acids long. V trimming: 0 bases; J trimming: 6 bases; junction bases outside the gene matches: 5.

Ten or more counts support this clonotype. V gene TRBV27 combines with J gene TRBJ2-5; 7 nucleotides match TRBD2. The length of the CDR3 is 15 residues. The germline gives CDR1 MNHEY, CDR2 SMNVEV (reference sequence). V lost 0 bases and J lost 5; bases outside the gene matches: 6. CDR3 sequence reads: CASSLSAGVLETQYF. The CDR3 DNA reads TGTGCCAGCAGTTTATCCGCGGGGGTTTTGGAGACCCAGTACTTC.

V gene TRBV4-3 combines with J gene TRBJ2-3, with TRBD2 identical over 13 bases. This CDR3 comprises 18 residues. CDR1 is LGHNA, CDR2 YSLEER, per germline. The junction had 10 bases not matched to a gene; V was cut back by 5 bases and J by 2 bases. The CDR3 loop reads CASSKAAGLAGYTDTQYF. As DNA, the CDR3 is TGCGCCAGCAGCAAAGCAGCGGGACTAGCGGGATACACAGATACGCAGTATTTT.

This chain connects TRBV4-3 to TRBJ2-7; 15 nucleotides align to TRBD2. Germline-derived CDR1 and CDR2 are LGHNA and YSLEER. Trimming removed 1 base from V and 2 bases from J; junction bases left unmatched: 3. CDR3 length: 17 amino acids. CDR3 sequence reads: CASSQAGTSGRPYEQYF. The CDR3 region has the DNA TGCGCCAGCAGCCAAGCCGGGACTAGCGGGAGGCCCTACGAGCAGTACTTC.

The chain is built from TRBV27 and TRBJ2-7, with TRBD1 matching 8 bases. Germline V gene sequence: CDR1 MNHEY, CDR2 SMNVEV (reference sequence). The trim removed 7 bases at V and 11 bases at J, leaving 13 bases unmatched. CDR3 length equals 13 residues. CDR3 amino acids: CASTSGTGHREYF. DNA for the CDR3: TGTGCCAGCACCTCCGGGACAGGACACCGGGAGTACTTC.

The V and J genes are TRBV29-1 and TRBJ2-3; 15 nucleotides agree with TRBD2. Trimming removed 4 bases from V and 3 bases from J; junction bases left unmatched: 5. CDR1 and CDR2 (germline): SQVTM, ANQGSEA. This CDR3 has 16 amino acids. The CDR3 DNA is TGCAGCGTTGGGACTAGCGGGGGGGCGTGGACAGATACGCAGTATTTT. Encoded protein: CSVGTSGGAWTDTQYF.

The V and J genes are TRBV6-2 or TRBV6-3 and TRBJ2-3; 12 positions agree with TRBD2. This CDR3 region has 18 residues. Germline V lookup: CDR1 MNHEY, CDR2 SVGEGT. V lost 4 bases and J lost 0; bases outside the gene matches: 8. In DNA, the CDR3 is TGTGCCAGCAGTTCTGTTTGGACTAGCGGGACTAGCACAGATACGCAGTATTTT. Translation: CASSSVWTSGTSTDTQYF.

There are a few counts of this clonotype. This sequence joins TRBV29-1 and TRBJ2-3; D gene ambiguous. Trimming took 3 bases from V and 0 from J, leaving 19 bases between them. CDR3 length: 17 residues. Germline V gene data show CDR1 as SQVTM and CDR2 as ANQGSEA. The CDR3 spells CSVDGFPSGPSTDTQYF. The CDR3 nucleotides read TGCAGCGTTGACGGGTTCCCCTCTGGTCCTAGCACAGATACGCAGTATTTT.

This clonotype was counted between two and nine times. The chain is built from TRBV5-5 and TRBJ1-5, with TRBD1 matching over 8 bases. The CDR3 contains 16 residues. Looked up from germline, CDR1 is SGHKS and CDR2 is YYEKEE (reference sequence). Germline trimming cut 4 bases from V and 1 base from J; bases unmatched to any gene: 7. CDR3 residues: CASSARGLGSNQPQHF. DNA of the CDR3: TGTGCCAGCAGCGCCAGGGGGCTGGGGAGCAATCAGCCCCAGCATTTT.

The chain is built from TRBV5-1 and TRBJ2-3, with D maybe TRBD2 (6 bases). This CDR3 has 14 residues. Germline CDR1 is SGHRS and CDR2 is YFSETQ. V shed 6 bases and J shed 6 bases, with 17 bases lying between them. The CDR3 reads CASTTIGGEDTQYF. The CDR3 bases are TGCGCCAGCACCACTATTGGCGGGGAGGATACGCAGTATTTT.